A selection of T cell receptor beta chains follows, all from one sample in a study of technical replicates of blood from a few donors. Sequenced by immunoSEQ multiplex PCR; TCRdb stores in-frame clones only, minus some. Among approximately 76,000 clones, approximately 86% were seen once, and the ten largest hold approximately 5%. Sequenced input: PBMCs. These receptors were collected from a human donor in good health. Some clones in this sample may be carry-over from other donors' samples. The conserved cysteine and the conserved F or W are not part of the CDR3 here. Each record gives: J gene, V gene, CDR3 protein.

>TRBJ1-2|TRBV2
ATKQEITNYGYT
>TRBJ1-5|TRBV18
ASSPTTVTPQH
>TRBJ2-1|TRBV7-8
ASSPRGGSLWNEQF
>TRBJ2-5|TRBV4-1
ASSTRSGLETQY
>TRBJ2-7|TRBV7-2
ASSPQSSGKTLYEQY
>TRBJ1-1|TRBV25-1
ASDMGQGNTEAF
>TRBJ1-5|TRBV30
AWSPGLSNQPQH
>TRBJ1-1|TRBV11-2
ASSLDLGITEAF
>TRBJ1-4|TRBV5-6
ASSWGQSNEKLF
>TRBJ1-2|TRBV30
AWSVTGPNYGYT
>TRBJ2-2|TRBV5-1
ASSGSSGGPTGELF
>TRBJ1-2|TRBV15
ATSRDGPQGARSGYT
>TRBJ2-1|TRBV19
ASKGLAGSNEQF
>TRBJ2-1|TRBV4-3
ASSQDYRGGIKQF
>TRBJ2-7|TRBV6-5
ASSSRDTAYEQY
>TRBJ2-3|TRBV27
ASKASTDTQY
>TRBJ2-1|TRBV7-3
ASSPPGVGYNEQF
>TRBJ1-1|TRBV18
ASSPRGQVNTEAF
>TRBJ2-7|TRBV4-3
ASSQDSAGGPYEQY
>TRBJ1-2|TRBV6-4
ASSVAQGYGYT
>TRBJ2-1|TRBV23-1
ASSQQGKAEQF
>TRBJ2-1|TRBV11-3
ASSLAGGRNEQF
>TRBJ1-2|TRBV6-5
ASSYTAGQAFYGYT
>TRBJ2-7|TRBV4-2
ASSQEVSYEQY
>TRBJ2-2|TRBV6-6
ASSPSDRVYGELF
>TRBJ1-2|TRBV6-5
ASRRTIRGDYGYT
>TRBJ2-5|TRBV19
ASTNEPGSQTQY
>TRBJ2-3|TRBV5-1
ASRRDTTDTQY
>TRBJ2-2|TRBV19
ASSTRTSGVNTGELF
>TRBJ1-2|TRBV7-2
ASSPARGRGYT
>TRBJ2-2|TRBV7-3
ASSLIVTSDNTGELF
>TRBJ1-5|TRBV18
ASSPTGTEGEPQH
>TRBJ2-2|TRBV7-3
ASRAGTGDTGELF
>TRBJ2-6|TRBV15
ATSRGTGNSGANVLT
>TRBJ1-1|TRBV4-3
ASSLGAPGTEAF
>TRBJ1-6|TRBV30
AWKTDTNSPLH
>TRBJ1-1|TRBV28
ASSSPGQGIPEAF
>TRBJ1-4|TRBV20-1
SALTNEKLF
>TRBJ1-1|TRBV6-5
ASSYSGRAGTEAF
>TRBJ1-3|TRBV7-2
ASSSTGLPGNTIY
>TRBJ2-5|TRBV7-6
ASSRNGASGSLNQETQY